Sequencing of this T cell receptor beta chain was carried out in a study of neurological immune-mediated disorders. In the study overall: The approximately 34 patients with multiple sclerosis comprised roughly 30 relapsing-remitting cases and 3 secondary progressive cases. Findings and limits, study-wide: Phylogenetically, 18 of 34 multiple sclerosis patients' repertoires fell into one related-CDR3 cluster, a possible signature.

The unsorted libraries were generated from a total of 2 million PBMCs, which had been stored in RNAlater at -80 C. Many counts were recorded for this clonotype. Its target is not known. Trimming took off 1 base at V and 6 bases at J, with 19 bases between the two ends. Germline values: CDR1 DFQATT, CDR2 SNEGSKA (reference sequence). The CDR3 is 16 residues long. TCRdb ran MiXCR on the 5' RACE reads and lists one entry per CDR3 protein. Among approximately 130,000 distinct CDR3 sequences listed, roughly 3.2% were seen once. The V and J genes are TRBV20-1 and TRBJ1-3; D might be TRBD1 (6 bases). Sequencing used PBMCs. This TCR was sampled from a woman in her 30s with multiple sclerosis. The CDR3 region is CSARASTTGFANTIYF. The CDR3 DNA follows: TGCAGTGCTAGAGCCTCCACTACAGGGTTCGCAAACACCATATATTTT.